The rows below give T cell receptor beta chains drawn from one sample of a study of cytomegalovirus exposure and HLA in healthy donors. Assay: immunoSEQ multiplex PCR; the TCRdb copy retains only in-frame clones and omits some. The repertoire holds 110,000 or so clones, with 60% to 80% as singletons. The sequenced sample was PBMCs. The receptors shown here come from a man aged 18-30 years in good health and CMV-seropositive. CDR3s include the opening cysteine and the closing phenylalanine or tryptophan. The D gene is left open where the match is weak. Some rows mark clone size as missing; the rest say once, few, many or name a class of expanded clone.

j_call d_call clone_size v_call cdr3_nt cdr3_aa
TRBJ2-2 TRBD2 NA TRBV6-5 TGTGCCAGCAGCTACTCCCGGGGGGGCAACACCGGGGAGCTGTTTTTT CASSYSRGGNTGELFF
TRBJ2-1 TRBD1 few TRBV7-9 TGTGCCAGCAGCCACCGGGACAGGATCGTTAATGAGCAGTTCTTC CASSHRDRIVNEQFF
TRBJ1-1 NA few TRBV5-1 TGCGCCAGCAGCTTGGCCCCGGGTCTCACTGAAGCTTTCTTT CASSLAPGLTEAFF
TRBJ2-2 NA few TRBV6-4 TGTGCCAGCAGTGACTCGCCGGGAGACGGGGAGCTGTTTTTT CASSDSPGDGELFF
TRBJ2-7 TRBD1 NA TRBV15 TGTGCCACCAGCTCCACCAACAGGGGGCTGGATCGGGAGCAGTACTTC CATSSTNRGLDREQYF
TRBJ2-2 NA NA TRBV7-9 TGTGCCAGCAGCTTAGGCCTAGTTATGTACACCGGGGAGCTGTTTTTT CASSLGLVMYTGELFF
TRBJ2-3 TRBD2 NA TRBV10-3 TGTGCCATTGGACTCCGGGGGGGCGGGTCAGATACGCAGTATTTT CAIGLRGGGSDTQYF
TRBJ2-3 NA NA TRBV7-8 TGTGCCAGCAGCCCGTACACAGATACGCAGTATTTT CASSPYTDTQYF
TRBJ2-3 TRBD2 NA TRBV30 TGTGCCTGGAGTTCCCGGGGTAGGCTAGCGGAACCGGCGGGAGGCACAGATACGCAGTATTTT CAWSSRGRLAEPAGGTDTQYF
TRBJ2-1 TRBD1 NA TRBV18 TGTGCCAGCTCACCACCAGGGACAGGCTACAATGAGCAGTTCTTC CASSPPGTGYNEQFF
TRBJ1-5 TRBD1 NA TRBV7-9 TGTGCCAGCAGCTTAAGGGGGGACAGGGGTCAGCCCCAGCATTTT CASSLRGDRGQPQHF
TRBJ1-2 TRBD1 NA TRBV7-2 TGTGCCAGCAGCTCGGGACAGGGATATGGCTACACCTTC CASSSGQGYGYTF
TRBJ1-6 TRBD1 NA TRBV5-6 TGTGCCTCAGGCAGGGGGACGGTTTATAATTCACCCCTCCACTTT CASGRGTVYNSPLHF
TRBJ1-1 NA NA TRBV30 TGTGCCTGGGCTAGCAGGGGCACTGAAGCTTTCTTT CAWASRGTEAFF
TRBJ2-1 NA NA TRBV15 TGTGCCACCAGCAGAGTTCTAGCGATCCCAAACAATGAGCAGTTCTTC CATSRVLAIPNNEQFF
TRBJ2-3 TRBD1 once TRBV6-1 TGTGCCAGCAGTGGACTGACAGGGATGACAGATACGCAGTATTTT CASSGLTGMTDTQYF